Reported below is one T cell receptor (beta chain). The antigen is not known. This record comes from a study of blood T cells in healthy people across ages. Study-level findings and limits: Comparison with aged donors showed that long-lived donors had more naive CD4+ cells and higher diversity.

V trimming: 5 bases; J trimming: 0 bases; junction bases outside the gene matches: 3. CDR1 is GTSNPN, CDR2 SVGIG, per germline (reference sequence). The CDR3 extends over 14 amino acids. A sample-barcoded 5' primer and a J-beta primer mix were used in a second PCR of about 6 to 12 cycles. TCRdb ran MiXCR on the 5' RACE reads and lists one entry per CDR3 protein. The table lists approximately 800,000 distinct CDR3 sequences, roughly 25% of them singletons. These same records also appear under a second study, on T cells of mothers and their children.

This chain uses TRBV30 with TRBJ2-1; 8 nucleotides align to TRBD1. The clonotype was recovered from a boy aged 10-17 years in good health. Sequencing was done on a sample of blood. The CDR3 here is CAWFQGASYNEQFF. As DNA, the CDR3 is TGTGCCTGGTTCCAGGGGGCCTCCTACAATGAGCAGTTCTTC. Full variable domain (missing parts from reference TRBV30 and TRBJ2-1): SQTIHQWPATLVQPVGSPLSLECTVEGTSNPNLYWYRQAAGRGLQLLFYSVGIGQISSEVPQNLSASRPQDRQFILSSKKLLLSDSGFYLCAWFQGASYNEQFFGPGTRLTVL.